A single sample gave rise to the 3 T cell receptor beta chains below, sequenced in a study of CD8+CD57+ T cells in acquired aplastic anemia. Researchers used genomic DNA as the template to profile TCR beta VDJ and CDR3. From the reads, TCRdb called clonotypes with MiXCR, one entry per CDR3 protein. The sample lists 350,000 to 450,000 distinct CDR3 sequences, around 68% occurring once. The material sequenced was sorted CD4+, CD8+, or CD8+CD57+ T cells (not recorded which) from PBMCs. These receptors were taken from a human donor in good health, serving as a control.

This clonotype was counted at least ten times. This chain uses TRBV9 with TRBJ2-5, with D perhaps TRBD1 (6 bases). The germline gives CDR1 SGDLS, CDR2 YYNGEE. The CDR3 has 14 amino acids. Trimming took off 4 bases at V and 5 bases at J, with 15 bases between the two ends. As DNA, the CDR3 is TGTGCCAGCAGCCCTAGACAGGTTGGGGAGACCCAGTACTTC. Protein sequence: CASSPRQVGETQYF.

This chain uses TRBV7-2 with TRBJ2-7; no clear D gene. With 5 bases removed from V and 3 bases from J, the gap between germline ends came to 14 bases. The CDR3 loop spans 14 amino acids. Germline values: CDR1 SGHTA, CDR2 FQGNSA. CDR3 DNA sequence: TGTGCCAGCAGCCAGGACCGAGCAGGCTACGAGCAGTACTTC. Its protein is CASSQDRAGYEQYF.

J is TRBJ1-1 and V is TRBV24-1, with D hard to call. The CDR3 runs to 15 residues. V lost 2 bases to trimming and J lost 5 bases, with 14 bases between them. The V gene's germline CDR1 is KGHDR and CDR2 SFDVKD. CDR3 nucleotide sequence: TGTGCCACCAGTGATTCCGGGGTAGTGGCAACTGAAGCTTTCTTT. Encoded protein: CATSDSGVVATEAFF.